A selection of T cell receptor beta chains follows, all from one sample in a study of shared clonotypes between healthy human individuals. This table comes from immunoSEQ multiplex PCR, and its TCRdb copy is limited to in-frame clones, with some not included. Of about 490,000 clones in the sample, approximately 84% were seen once. Sequences were obtained from PBMCs. The receptors come from a woman in her 40s in good health. Some clones in this sample may be carry-over from other donors' samples. The CDR3 runs from the conserved cysteine through the conserved F or W. A D gene is named only where the DNA matches it firmly. Rows give clone size only sometimes, using once, few, many, or a class for an expanded clone.

abundance	v_gene	j_gene	d_gene	CDR3nt	CDR3aa
-	TRBV18	TRBJ2-5	TRBD1	TGTGCCAGCTCACCCTCCGGGACAGGGGGCTCAGAGACCCAGTACTTC	CASSPSGTGGSETQYF
-	TRBV7-2	TRBJ2-3	TRBD2	TGTGCCGGGCGTGCAGCGGGGGATACGCAGTATTTT	CAGRAAGDTQYF
-	TRBV28	TRBJ1-2	-	TGTGCCAGCAGCCAGAAGGGGCCTAACTATGGCTACACCTTC	CASSQKGPNYGYTF
-	TRBV7-8	TRBJ2-3	-	TGTGCCAGCAGGGTAGGAGATACGCAGTATTTT	CASRVGDTQYF
-	TRBV6-5	TRBJ2-7	-	TGTGCCAGCAGTCGTGGACTTCACTGGGAGCAGTACTTC	CASSRGLHWEQYF
once	TRBV7-3	TRBJ2-2	-	TGTGCCAGCAGCTTAAGGCAGAACACCGGGGAGCTGTTTTTT	CASSLRQNTGELFF
-	TRBV30	TRBJ2-7	-	TGTGCCTGGTGCCCCGATTCGTACTACGAGCAGTACTTC	CAWCPDSYYEQYF
-	TRBV27	TRBJ1-5	-	TGTGCCACCCGGGGCACACATAGCAATCAGCCCCAGCATTTT	CATRGTHSNQPQHF
-	TRBV27	TRBJ2-3	-	TGTGCCAGCAGTTGGTCCACAGATACGCAGTATTTT	CASSWSTDTQYF
-	TRBV5-1	TRBJ1-2	-	TGCGCCAGCAGCTTGGTGTCGGGTCCCTATGGCTACACCTTC	CASSLVSGPYGYTF
-	TRBV5-1	TRBJ2-2	-	TGCGCCAGCTCCCTGGGAGAAGAAACGGGGGAGCTGTTTTTT	CASSLGEETGELFF
-	TRBV6-1	TRBJ1-4	-	TGTGCCAGCAGTGCCGACAGGAGCGCAACTAATGAAAAACTGTTTTTT	CASSADRSATNEKLFF
-	TRBV10-2	TRBJ2-1	TRBD1	TGCGCCAGCAGTGAGTGGACAGGGGGCTACAATGAGCAGTTCTTC	CASSEWTGGYNEQFF
-	TRBV19	TRBJ2-7	-	TGTGCCAGTAGTATGGGTAGGACAGAAGTTTACGAGCAGTACTTC	CASSMGRTEVYEQYF
few	TRBV7-3	TRBJ2-5	-	TGTGCCAGCAGCTTAGTGACGGGGGCGGCCCAGTACTTC	CASSLVTGAAQYF
-	TRBV5-4	TRBJ2-2	TRBD2	TGTGCCAGCAGCCGGCCGGGACTAGACACAAACACCGGGGAGCTGTTTTTT	CASSRPGLDTNTGELFF
-	TRBV6-6	TRBJ2-5	-	TGTGCCAGCAGTCGCACACGAGAGACCCAGTACTTC	CASSRTRETQYF
few	TRBV13	TRBJ2-2	-	TGTGCCACGAGAGTCGGGGGCACCGGGGAGCTGTTTTTT	CATRVGGTGELFF
-	TRBV7-2	TRBJ2-5	TRBD1	TGTGCCAGCAGCTTAAGACAGGGGCGCGGAGAGACCCAGTACTTC	CASSLRQGRGETQYF
-	TRBV5-1	TRBJ2-2	TRBD1	TGCGCCAGCAGCCTAGGACAGGGGGCGGTCGGGGAGCTGTTTTTT	CASSLGQGAVGELFF
-	TRBV19	TRBJ2-6	TRBD1	TGTGCCAGTAGTACTCCAGGGGGCACTGGGGCCAACGTCCTGACTTTC	CASSTPGGTGANVLTF
-	TRBV6-5	TRBJ2-7	TRBD1	TGTGCCAGCAGTTATGGGACAGGGGCCTACGAGCAGTACTTC	CASSYGTGAYEQYF